The T cell receptor beta chain described here comes from a study of blood T cell repertoires in COVID-19. On the study more broadly: T cells, B-cell-depleted T cells, or PBMCs supplied cDNA or gDNA.

The V gene lost 6 bases and the J gene lost 7 bases, with 10 bases spanning the gap. Per the germline V gene, CDR1 is SNHLY and CDR2 is FYNNEI. CDR3 length equals 11 residues. Followed longitudinally, the Seattle patients had been enrolled during active infection. In the original processing: The authors estimated nucleated cell counts from reference gene primer amplification. The repertoire was sequenced with immunoSEQ multiplex PCR; TCRdb's copy has only in-frame clones and lacks some. The V and J calls and clone size come from that table; D and trimming were worked out from the DNA. The sample lists fewer than 700,000 clones; about 89% were seen once.

The sequencing input was peripheral blood. The source is a woman in her forties or fifties with COVID-19, enrolled during active disease. The chain is built from TRBV2 and TRBJ2-7; TRBD1 might be the D (5 bases). For the CDR3, the DNA is TGTGCCAGCAGGGGGCTAGGGGAGCAGTACTTC. Its translation is CASRGLGEQYF.